What follows are 7 T cell receptor beta chains derived from one specimen sequenced in a study of tissue T cells after allogeneic stem cell transplantation. Time point meaning: mouse harvest day 7 after allogeneic transplant. The graft held 10^6 splenic CD5+ T cells and 10^7 T-cell-depleted bone marrow cells. Libraries were prepared by immunoSEQ multiplex PCR; TCRdb keeps only in-frame clonotypes and omits some of them. This table holds a few thousand clones, 40% to 50% found once. Source material: gut tissue. The origin of the receptors is a female BALB/c mouse given C57BL/6 T cells with graft-versus-host disease after an allogeneic hematopoietic cell transplant.

Judged by abundance, this clone is large (0.1 to 1%). Gene and germline names: mouse. The read falls 1 residue short of the CDR3 end, and the missing part is taken from the germline J gene. The rearrangement links TRBV3 to TRBJ2-7; no reliable D call. Trimming took 8 bases from V and 4 from J, leaving 3 bases between them. The germline V gene encodes CDR1 SNHLY and CDR2 FYNGKV (reference sequence). This CDR3 contains 9 residues. The CDR3 sequence: CASYYEQYF. The CDR3 DNA, read in part, is TGTGCCAGCTATTATGAACAGTAC. Looking up the rest from reference TRBV3 and TRBJ2-7 gives the full variable domain: GPKVLQIPSHQIIDMGQMVTLNCDPVSNHLYFYWYKQILGQQMEFLVNFYNGKVMEKSKLFKDQFSVERPDGSYFTLKIQPTALEDSAVYFCASYYEQYFGPGTRLTVL.

On this clone itself: The genes are named according to mouse. The read stops 1 residue short of the end of the CDR3; the missing end is completed from the germline J gene. V is TRBV12-2 and J is TRBJ1-3; D call uncertain. Germline V gene lookup returns CDR1 SGHLS and CDR2 HYDKME. V dropped 0 bases and J dropped 0 bases, with 5 bases sitting between them. The CDR3 runs to 14 residues. The CDR3 bases that were read are TGTGCCAGCTCTCTCGGCTATTCTGGAAATACGCTCTAT. Protein: CASSLGYSGNTLY. The full-length CDR3 reads as CASSLGYSGNTLYF.

Details on this clone: Gene names and germline match the mouse. The read gets to within 1 residue of the CDR3 end, and the germline J gene fills in the rest. The gene calls are TRBV15 and TRBJ2-4; 13 bases line up with TRBD2. CDR1 and CDR2 from the germline V gene are SGHND and FRSKSL. The CDR3 is 16 residues long. The V and J ends lost 1 base and 7 bases, in that order; junction bases with no gene match: 5. CDR3 DNA (partial): TGTGCCAGCAGTTTAGGGACTGGGGGGGCGCGGGACACCTTGTAC. This translates into CASSLGTGGARDTLY. The full CDR3 protein is CASSLGTGGARDTLYF.

With regard to this clone: Mouse gene names and germline throughout. The sequenced fragment ends 1 residue before the CDR3 boundary, so the rest is inferred from the germline J gene. The chain has TRBV26 and TRBJ1-4; D perhaps matches TRBD1 (5 bases). V lost 5 bases and J 4 bases, leaving 11 bases between the germline ends. CDR3 length: 14 residues. Looked up from germline, CDR1 is KGHPV and CDR2 is FQNQEV (reference sequence). The part of the CDR3 DNA that was read is TGTGCCAGCAGTTCCGGCCAGGGCAACGAAAGATTATTT. Protein product: CASSSGQGNERLF. In full, the CDR3 is CASSSGQGNERLFF.

With regard to this clone: The germline and genes are mouse ones. The sequenced fragment ends 1 residue before the CDR3 boundary, so the rest is inferred from the germline J gene. The chain employs TRBV23 and TRBJ2-1; no check of the table's D call, TRBD2, against the DNA was made. The CDR3 extends over 14 amino acids. Looked up from germline, CDR1 is KGHTA and CDR2 is FQNQQP. CDR3 in amino acids: CSSRLGQNYAEQFF. CDR3 bases read: TGCTCCAGCAGACTGGGGCAAAACTATGCTGAGCAGTTC.

Judged by abundance, this clone is medium-sized. Gene names denote mouse genes. Coverage ceases 1 residue before the CDR3 finishes, and the germline J gene fills in the end. V usage is TRBV16 and J usage is TRBJ1-3; 7 bases map to TRBD1. Looked up from germline, CDR1 is SGHSA and CDR2 is FRNQAP. The V segment lost 5 bases and the J segment 4 bases; nucleotides outside the gene matches: 5. CDR3 length: 14 amino acids. The sequenced CDR3 bases are TGTGCAAGCAGCCCGACAGGGACCGGAAATACGCTCTAT. This sequence encodes CASSPTGTGNTLY. The full-length CDR3 reads as CASSPTGTGNTLYF.

This clone was found a few times. Gene names are the mouse ones. The CDR3 goes on 1 residue after the read ends, and that part is filled in from the germline J gene. This chain links TRBV5 with TRBJ2-5; a weak D match, TRBD2 (7 bases). Deletions cut 4 bases from V and 6 bases from J, with 14 bases between. The CDR3 consists of 14 residues. Germline loops: CDR1 LGHNA, CDR2 YNLKQL (reference sequence). CDR3 residues: CASSLGGRLDTQYF. The CDR3 DNA, read in part, is TGTGCCAGCAGCCTTGGGGGGCGATTGGACACCCAGTAC.